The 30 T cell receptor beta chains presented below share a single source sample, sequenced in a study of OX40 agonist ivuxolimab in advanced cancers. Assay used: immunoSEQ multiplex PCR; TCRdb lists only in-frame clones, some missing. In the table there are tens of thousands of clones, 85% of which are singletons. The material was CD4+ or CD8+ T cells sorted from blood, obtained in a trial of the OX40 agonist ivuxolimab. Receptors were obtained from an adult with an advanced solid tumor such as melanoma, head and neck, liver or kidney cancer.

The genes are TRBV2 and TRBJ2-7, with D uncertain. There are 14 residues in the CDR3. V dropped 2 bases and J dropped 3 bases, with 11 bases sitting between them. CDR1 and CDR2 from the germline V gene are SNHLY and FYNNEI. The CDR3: CASSESIILYEQYF. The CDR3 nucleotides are TGTGCCAGCAGTGAATCCATTATACTCTACGAGCAGTACTTC.

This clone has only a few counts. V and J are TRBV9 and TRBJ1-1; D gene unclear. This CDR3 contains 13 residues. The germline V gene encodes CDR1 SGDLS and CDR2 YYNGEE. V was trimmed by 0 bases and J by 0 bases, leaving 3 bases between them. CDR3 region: CASSVELNTEAFF. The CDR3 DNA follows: TGTGCCAGCAGCGTAGAGTTGAACACTGAAGCTTTCTTT.

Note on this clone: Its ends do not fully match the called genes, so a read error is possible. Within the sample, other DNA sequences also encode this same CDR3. In DNA, the CDR3 is TGTGCCAGCGGATTCTCGGGACAGGGCTACGAGCAGTACTTT. Translation gives CASGFSGQGYEQYF. V gene TRBV18 combines with J gene TRBJ2-7; TRBD1 matches at 9 bases. CDR1 is KGHSH, CDR2 LQKENI, per germline. The CDR3 loop spans 14 amino acids.

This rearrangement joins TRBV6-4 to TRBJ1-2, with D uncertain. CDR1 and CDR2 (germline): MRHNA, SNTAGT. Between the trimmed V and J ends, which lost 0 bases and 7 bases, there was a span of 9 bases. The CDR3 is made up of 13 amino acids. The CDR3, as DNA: TGTGCCAGCAGTGACTCAAGGGCTGCTGGCTACACCTTC. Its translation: CASSDSRAAGYTF.

DNA for the CDR3: TGTGCCAGCAAGGGTGGACGGGATCAGCCCCAGCATTTT. Amino acid sequence: CASKGGRDQPQHF. This chain connects TRBV27 to TRBJ1-5; D is unclear. Trimming stripped 7 bases from V and 5 bases from J, with 12 bases between. Germline CDR1 MNHEY, CDR2 SMNVEV (reference sequence). There are 13 residues in the CDR3.

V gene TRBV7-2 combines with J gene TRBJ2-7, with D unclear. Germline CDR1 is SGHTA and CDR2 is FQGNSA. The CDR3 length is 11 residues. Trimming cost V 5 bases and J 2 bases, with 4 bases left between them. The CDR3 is CASSNTYEQYF. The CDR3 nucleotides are TGTGCCAGCAGCAATACCTACGAGCAGTACTTC. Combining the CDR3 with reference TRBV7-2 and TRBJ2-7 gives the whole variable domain GAGVSQSPSNKVTEKGKDVELRCDPISGHTALYWYRQSLGQGLEFLIYFQGNSAPDKSGLPSDRFSAERTGGSVSTLTIQRTQQEDSAVYLCASSNTYEQYFGPGTRLTVT.

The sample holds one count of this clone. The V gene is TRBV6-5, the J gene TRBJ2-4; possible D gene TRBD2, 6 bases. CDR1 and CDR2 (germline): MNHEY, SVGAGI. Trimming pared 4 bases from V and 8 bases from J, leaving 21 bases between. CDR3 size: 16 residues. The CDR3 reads CASSSFGGGLGDIQYF. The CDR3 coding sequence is TGTGCCAGCAGTTCCTTTGGGGGAGGCCTGGGCGACATTCAGTACTTC.

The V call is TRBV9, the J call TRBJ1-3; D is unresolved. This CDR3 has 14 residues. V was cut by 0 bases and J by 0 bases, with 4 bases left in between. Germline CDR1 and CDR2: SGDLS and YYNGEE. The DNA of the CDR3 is TGTGCCAGCAGCGTAGTGAGCTCTGGAAACACCATATATTTT. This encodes CASSVVSSGNTIYF.

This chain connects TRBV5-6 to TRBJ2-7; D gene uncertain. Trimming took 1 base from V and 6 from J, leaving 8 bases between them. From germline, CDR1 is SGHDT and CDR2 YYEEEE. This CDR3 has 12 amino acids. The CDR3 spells CASSLYGREQYF. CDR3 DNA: TGTGCCAGCAGCTTGTACGGGCGCGAGCAGTACTTC.

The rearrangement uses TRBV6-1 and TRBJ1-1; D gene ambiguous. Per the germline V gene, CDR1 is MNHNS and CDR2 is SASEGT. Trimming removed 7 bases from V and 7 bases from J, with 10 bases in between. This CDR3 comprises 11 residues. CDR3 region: CASIEMGEAFF. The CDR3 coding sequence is TGTGCCAGCATTGAGATGGGTGAAGCTTTCTTT.

The CDR3 spells CASSLGGMSTGELFF. CDR3 DNA: TGTGCCAGCAGCTTAGGGGGAATGTCCACCGGGGAGCTGTTTTTT. The chain links TRBV11-2 to TRBJ2-2; D ambiguous. The V end lost 1 base, the J end lost 4 bases, and 10 bases lay between the germline ends. The CDR3 contains 15 residues. Germline assignment: CDR1 SGHAT and CDR2 FQNNGV.

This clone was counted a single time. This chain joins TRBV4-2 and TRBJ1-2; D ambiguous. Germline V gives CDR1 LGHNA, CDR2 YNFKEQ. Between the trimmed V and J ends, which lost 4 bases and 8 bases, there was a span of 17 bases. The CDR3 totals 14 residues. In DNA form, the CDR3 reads TGTGCCAGCAGCCCAAGGACGGATCAACAGGGCTACACCTTC. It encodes CASSPRTDQQGYTF.

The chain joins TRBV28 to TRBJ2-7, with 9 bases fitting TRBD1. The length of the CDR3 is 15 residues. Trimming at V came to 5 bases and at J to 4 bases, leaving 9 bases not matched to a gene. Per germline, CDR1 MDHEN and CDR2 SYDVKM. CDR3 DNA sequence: TGTGCCAGCAGTCCCGGGACAGGGTTTGAGTACGAGCAGTACTTC. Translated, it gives CASSPGTGFEYEQYF.

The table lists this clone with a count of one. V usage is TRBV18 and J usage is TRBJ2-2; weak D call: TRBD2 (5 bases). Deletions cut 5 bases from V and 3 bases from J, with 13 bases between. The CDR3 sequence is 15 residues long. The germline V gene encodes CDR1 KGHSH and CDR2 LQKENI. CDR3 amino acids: CASSEVLRDTGELFF. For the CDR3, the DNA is TGTGCCAGCTCAGAGGTCCTGCGGGACACCGGGGAGCTGTTTTTT.

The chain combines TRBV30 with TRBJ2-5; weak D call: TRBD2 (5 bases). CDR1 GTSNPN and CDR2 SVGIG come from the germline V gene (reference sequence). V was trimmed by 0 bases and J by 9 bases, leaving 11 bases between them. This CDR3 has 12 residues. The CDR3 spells CAWSVLDGAQYF. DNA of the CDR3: TGTGCCTGGAGTGTCCTCGACGGGGCCCAGTACTTC.

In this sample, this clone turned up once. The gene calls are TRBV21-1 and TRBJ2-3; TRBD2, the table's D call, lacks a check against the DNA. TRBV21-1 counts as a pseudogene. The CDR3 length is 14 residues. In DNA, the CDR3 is TGTGCCAGCTATAACGCCTATTGTACAGATACGCAGTATTTT. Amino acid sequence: CASYNAYCTDTQYF.

For the CDR3, the DNA is TGTGCCAGCAGCTTGTACAGGGGCACCGGGGAGCTGTTTTTT. Protein product: CASSLYRGTGELFF. V gene TRBV5-8 combines with J gene TRBJ2-2; 7 bases are a match to TRBD1. V shed 1 base, J shed 4 bases, and the junction held 1 base outside the gene matches. CDR1 is SGHTS and CDR2 is YDEGEE in the germline V gene. The CDR3 extends over 14 amino acids.

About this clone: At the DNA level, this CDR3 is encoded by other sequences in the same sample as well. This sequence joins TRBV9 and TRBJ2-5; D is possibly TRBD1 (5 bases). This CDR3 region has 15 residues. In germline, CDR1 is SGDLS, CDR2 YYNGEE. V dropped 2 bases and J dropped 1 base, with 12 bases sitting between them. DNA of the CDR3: TGTGCCAGCAGCGTCAGTACAGGAGCCCAAGAGACCCAGTACTTC. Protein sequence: CASSVSTGAQETQYF.

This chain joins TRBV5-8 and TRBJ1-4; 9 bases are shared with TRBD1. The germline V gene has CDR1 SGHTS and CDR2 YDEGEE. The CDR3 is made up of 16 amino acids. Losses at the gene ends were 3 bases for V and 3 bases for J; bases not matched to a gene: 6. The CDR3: CASSSRDRAANEKLFF. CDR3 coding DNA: TGTGCCAGCAGCTCCCGGGACAGGGCCGCTAATGAAAAACTGTTTTTT.

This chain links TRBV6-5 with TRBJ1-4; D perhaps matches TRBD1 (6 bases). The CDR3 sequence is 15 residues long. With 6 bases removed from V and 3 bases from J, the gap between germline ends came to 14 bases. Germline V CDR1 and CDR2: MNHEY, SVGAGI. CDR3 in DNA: TGTGCCAGCAGGCTACAGGGCCAAGCTAATGAAAAACTGTTTTTT. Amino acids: CASRLQGQANEKLFF.

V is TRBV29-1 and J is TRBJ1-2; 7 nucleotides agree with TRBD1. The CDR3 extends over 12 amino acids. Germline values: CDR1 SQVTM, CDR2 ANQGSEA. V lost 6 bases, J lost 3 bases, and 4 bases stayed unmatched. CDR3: CSVDRAYYGYTF. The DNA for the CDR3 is TGCAGCGTCGACAGGGCCTACTATGGCTACACCTTC.

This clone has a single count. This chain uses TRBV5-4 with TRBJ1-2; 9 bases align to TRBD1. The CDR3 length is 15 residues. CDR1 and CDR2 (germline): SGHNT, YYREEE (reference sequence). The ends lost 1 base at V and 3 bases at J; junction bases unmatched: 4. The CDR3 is CASSLMDRGYYGYTF. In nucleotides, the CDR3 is TGTGCCAGCAGCTTGATGGACAGGGGTTACTATGGCTACACCTTC.

Here the CDR3 DNA reads TGTGCCAGCTCACCCTCGGGAGGTAGTTTCGAAAAACTGTTTTTT. Amino acids: CASSPSGGSFEKLFF. The chain joins TRBV18 to TRBJ1-4; D gene uncertain. The CDR3 is 15 amino acids. Germline loops: CDR1 KGHSH, CDR2 LQKENI. V lost 3 bases and J lost 8, with 16 bases in between.

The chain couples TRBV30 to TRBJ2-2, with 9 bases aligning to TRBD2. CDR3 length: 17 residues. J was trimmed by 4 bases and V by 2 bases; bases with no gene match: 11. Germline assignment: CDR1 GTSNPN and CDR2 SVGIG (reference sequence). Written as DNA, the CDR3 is TGTGCCTGGAGTCTCCCTACCGGGACTAGCCTCACCGGGGAGCTGTTTTTT. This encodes CAWSLPTGTSLTGELFF.

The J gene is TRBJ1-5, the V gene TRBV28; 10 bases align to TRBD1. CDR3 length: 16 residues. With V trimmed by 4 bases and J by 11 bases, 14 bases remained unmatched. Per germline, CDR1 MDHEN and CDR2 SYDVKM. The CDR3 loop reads CASSSIRDRGRLAQHF. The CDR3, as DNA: TGTGCCAGCAGTTCCATCCGGGACAGGGGTCGGTTGGCCCAGCATTTT.

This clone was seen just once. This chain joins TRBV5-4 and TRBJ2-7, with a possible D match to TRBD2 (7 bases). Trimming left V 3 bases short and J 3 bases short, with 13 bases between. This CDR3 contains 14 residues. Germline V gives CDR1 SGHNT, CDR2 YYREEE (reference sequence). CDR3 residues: CASSWRGGSYEQYF. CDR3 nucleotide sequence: TGTGCCAGCAGCTGGAGGGGGGGGAGCTACGAGCAGTACTTC. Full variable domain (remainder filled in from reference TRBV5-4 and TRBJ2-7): ETGVTQSPTHLIKTRGQQVTLRCSSQSGHNTVSWYQQALGQGPQFIFQYYREEENGRGNFPPRFSGLQFPNYSSELNVNALELDDSALYLCASSWRGGSYEQYFGPGTRLTVT.

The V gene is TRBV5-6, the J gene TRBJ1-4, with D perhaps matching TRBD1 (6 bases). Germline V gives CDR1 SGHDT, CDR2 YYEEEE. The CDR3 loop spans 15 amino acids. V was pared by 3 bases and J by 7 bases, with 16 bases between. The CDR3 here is CASSSYREGGEKLFF. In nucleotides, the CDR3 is TGTGCCAGCAGCTCCTACAGGGAAGGGGGTGAAAAACTGTTTTTT.

CDR3 DNA sequence: TGCCGCGTCGGGGGGAGCGGCTACACCTTC. Its protein product is CRVGGSGYTF. V is TRBV20-1 and J is TRBJ1-2, with a possible D match to TRBD1 (5 bases). Germline CDR1 DFQATT, CDR2 SNEGSKA (reference sequence). The length of the CDR3 is 10 residues.

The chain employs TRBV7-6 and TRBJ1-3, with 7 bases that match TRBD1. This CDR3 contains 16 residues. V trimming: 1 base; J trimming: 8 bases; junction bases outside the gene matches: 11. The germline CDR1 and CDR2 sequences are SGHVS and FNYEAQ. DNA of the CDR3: TGTGCCAGCAGCTTAGGGGCCAGGGGGTTCGGAGACACCATATATTTT. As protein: CASSLGARGFGDTIYF.

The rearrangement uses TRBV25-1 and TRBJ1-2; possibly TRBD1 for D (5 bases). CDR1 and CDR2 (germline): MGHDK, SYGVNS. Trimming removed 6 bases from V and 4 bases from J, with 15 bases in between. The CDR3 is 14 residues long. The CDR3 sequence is CASRPPGEVYGYTF. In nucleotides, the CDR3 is TGTGCCAGCAGGCCCCCGGGGGAAGTCTATGGCTACACCTTC.